Presented here are 26 T cell receptor beta chains from one specimen sequenced in a study of cytomegalovirus exposure and HLA in healthy donors. Vbeta (60) and Jbeta (13) primers were used in the PCR. Sequencing was performed with immunoSEQ multiplex PCR; in TCRdb, only in-frame clones are kept and a portion is missing. The sample comprises 120,000 or so clones, over 70% of which are singletons, and 1% to 1.5% rests with the top ten. The sequencing sample was made of PBMCs. Every receptor here comes from a female donor in good health and CMV-seronegative.

The genes are TRBV29-1 and TRBJ2-1, with 8 bases aligning to TRBD1. There are 14 residues in the CDR3. Germline CDR1 and CDR2: SQVTM and ANQGSEA. J was trimmed by 5 bases and V by 6 bases; bases with no gene match: 9. In DNA form, the CDR3 reads TGCAGCGTGCTAGACAGGGGAGGTGACAATGAGCAGTTCTTC. Encoded protein: CSVLDRGGDNEQFF.

V gene TRBV2 combines with J gene TRBJ1-2; D uncertain. V lost 2 bases, J lost 2 bases, and 12 bases lay in between. Germline values: CDR1 SNHLY, CDR2 FYNNEI. This CDR3 has 15 amino acids. In DNA, the CDR3 is TGTGCCAGCAGTGAATGGCGGGCTCCCAACTATGGCTACACCTTC. Residues: CASSEWRAPNYGYTF.

This clone was observed once. This chain joins TRBV27 and TRBJ2-5, with TRBD2 identical over 9 bases. CDR1 MNHEY and CDR2 SMNVEV come from the germline V gene (reference sequence). The V segment lost 2 bases and the J segment 2 bases; nucleotides outside the gene matches: 3. The CDR3 length is 15 residues. The chain's CDR3 is CASSLRLAGQETQYF. CDR3 in DNA: TGTGCCAGCAGTTTACGGCTAGCGGGACAAGAGACCCAGTACTTC.

The V and J genes are TRBV13 and TRBJ1-1; D is unclear. The CDR3 runs 13 residues. CDR1 is PRHDT and CDR2 is FYEKMQ in the germline V gene (reference sequence). Trimming stripped 5 bases from V and 3 bases from J, with 10 bases between. The DNA of the CDR3 is TGTGCCAGCAGCCCACGAGGATACACTGAAGCTTTCTTT. It codes for CASSPRGYTEAFF.

In its sample, this clone was seen a few times. The chain recombines TRBV27 with TRBJ1-1; D unclear. This CDR3 comprises 13 residues. V lost 2 bases and J lost 4, with 8 bases in between. Per the germline V gene, CDR1 is MNHEY and CDR2 is SMNVEV (reference sequence). CDR3 region: CASSLLPGTEAFF. The CDR3 DNA follows: TGTGCCAGCAGTTTACTTCCGGGCACTGAAGCTTTCTTT.

The chain links TRBV7-6 to TRBJ2-3; 10 bases fit TRBD2. With 6 bases clipped from V and 1 base from J, the junction kept 7 bases outside the gene matches. From germline, CDR1 is SGHVS and CDR2 FNYEAQ. The CDR3 sequence is 16 residues long. The CDR3 reads CASRSRTSGGTDTQYF. The DNA of the CDR3 is TGTGCCAGCAGGTCTAGAACTAGCGGGGGCACAGATACGCAGTATTTT.

The sample holds one count of this clone. This chain connects TRBV30 to TRBJ1-2; 7 bases line up with TRBD1. The CDR3 has 12 amino acids. Trimming cost V 4 bases and J 4 bases; bases outside gene matches: 3. Germline assignment: CDR1 GTSNPN and CDR2 SVGIG (reference sequence). The CDR3 bases are TGTGCCTGGAAGGGACAGATCTATGGCTACACCTTC. Translated, it gives CAWKGQIYGYTF.

The rearrangement joins TRBV5-4 to TRBJ1-1; D unresolved. This CDR3 region has 14 residues. The ends were cut back, 1 base at V and 6 bases at J, with 13 bases in the middle. Germline V gives CDR1 SGHNT, CDR2 YYREEE (reference sequence). CDR3 loop: CASSLNGRSAEAFF. The CDR3 coding sequence is TGTGCCAGCAGCTTGAATGGGAGGTCGGCTGAAGCTTTCTTT.

The CDR3 DNA reads as TGTGCCAGTAAGGCCGGGACAGCCAACAATGAGCAGTTCTTC. This encodes CASKAGTANNEQFF. The J gene is TRBJ2-1, the V gene TRBV19; 7 bases agree with TRBD1. With V trimmed by 7 bases and J by 5 bases, 8 bases remained unmatched. The CDR3 sequence is 14 residues long. Germline CDR1 reads LNHDA; CDR2 reads SQIVND (reference sequence).

CDR3 residues: CASSDGQGFYEQYF. In nucleotides, the CDR3 is TGTGCCAGCAGTGATGGACAGGGGTTCTACGAGCAGTACTTC. The gene calls are TRBV6-5 and TRBJ2-7, with 9 positions matching TRBD1. Trimming took 5 bases from V and 3 from J; bases not matched to a gene: 5. CDR1 and CDR2 (germline): MNHEY, SVGAGI. The CDR3 totals 14 residues.

This clone occurred a few times. The chain couples TRBV28 to TRBJ1-4; D possibly corresponds to TRBD1 (6 bases). This CDR3 is 14 amino acids long. V lost 6 bases and J 15 bases, leaving 23 bases between the germline ends. Germline assignment: CDR1 MDHEN and CDR2 SYDVKM. CDR3 loop: CASRRSGQPHGMFF. The CDR3 DNA follows: TGTGCCAGCAGGAGGTCGGGACAACCCCATGGGATGTTTTTT. The whole variable domain, remainder taken from reference TRBV28 and TRBJ1-4, is DVKVTQSSRYLVKRTGEKVFLECVQDMDHENMFWYRQDPGLGLRLIYFSYDVKMKEKGDIPEGYSVSREKKERFSLILESASTNQTSMYLCASRRSGQPHGMFFGSGTQLSVL.

The rearrangement links TRBV2 to TRBJ1-4; TRBD1 matches at 10 bases. V shed 5 bases, J shed 5 bases, and the junction held 5 bases outside the gene matches. Germline CDR1 SNHLY, CDR2 FYNNEI. The CDR3 has 15 residues. CDR3 amino acids: CASSLDRGRNEKLFF. The CDR3 DNA follows: TGTGCCAGCAGTTTAGACAGGGGGCGGAATGAAAAACTGTTTTTT.

V and J are TRBV5-3 and TRBJ2-7; 13 positions match TRBD2. TRBV5-3 is flagged as an ORF with uncertain function. This CDR3 has 15 residues. Trimming removed 4 bases from V and 3 bases from J; junction bases left unmatched: 4. The CDR3 spells CARSLGTSGNYEQYF. The CDR3 region has the DNA TGTGCCAGAAGCCTAGGGACTAGCGGGAACTACGAGCAGTACTTC.

Concerning this clone: One end of the junction fails to match germline, which may point to a read error. The rearrangement uses TRBV7-9 and TRBJ2-3; TRBD1 matches 10 bases. Germline-derived CDR1 and CDR2 are SEHNR and FQNEAQ (reference sequence). The CDR3 is 16 residues long. The CDR3 DNA reads as TGTTCCAGCAGCCCGAGGACAGGGGGTTACACAGATACGCAGTATTTT. Translation: CSSSPRTGGYTDTQYF.

The V and J genes are TRBV2 and TRBJ1-3; D remains ambiguous. The CDR3 is made up of 17 amino acids. Germline V CDR1 and CDR2: SNHLY, FYNNEI. Between the trimmed V and J ends, which lost 10 bases and 0 bases, there was a span of 22 bases. The DNA for the CDR3 is TGTGCCACCCAAGCGACGTTTCGGGTTTTCTCTGGAAACACCATATATTTT. Protein: CATQATFRVFSGNTIYF.

A single count supports this clone. The V gene is TRBV11-3, the J gene TRBJ2-5; a weak D match, TRBD2 (5 bases). V lost 5 bases and J 0 bases, leaving 13 bases between the germline ends. This CDR3 spans 15 amino acids. Germline V gives CDR1 SGHNT, CDR2 YENEEA. CDR3 coding DNA: TGTGCCAGCAGCCTAGGAGGTTGGAACCAAGAGACCCAGTACTTC. Its protein is CASSLGGWNQETQYF.

The CDR3 sequence: CARTMGRPYEQYF. The CDR3 bases are TGTGCCAGAACTATGGGGAGGCCCTACGAGCAGTACTTC. V is TRBV6-4 and J is TRBJ2-5; maybe TRBD2 (6 bases). TRBJ2-7 explains the end of the DNA better; the J call may be wrong. The CDR3 extends over 13 amino acids. Per the germline V gene, CDR1 is MRHNA and CDR2 is SNTAGT.

V is TRBV4-1 and J is TRBJ1-1, with D possibly TRBD1 on 5 matching bases. This CDR3 has 18 amino acids. In germline, CDR1 is MGHRA, CDR2 YSYEKL. V was clipped by 0 bases and J by 4 bases, with 21 bases between them. The CDR3 DNA is TGCGCCAGCAGCCAAGATTCGGGCAAACTTTCTGGGGCCACTGAAGCTTTCTTT. It yields the protein CASSQDSGKLSGATEAFF.

The genes are TRBV5-1 and TRBJ1-3; no definite D call. The germline V gene encodes CDR1 SGHRS and CDR2 YFSETQ. The germline V and J ends were trimmed by 10 bases and 6 bases, with 14 bases remaining between them. CDR3 size: 12 residues. CDR3 amino acids: CAGRFRENTIYF. The DNA for the CDR3 is TGCGCCGGCCGGTTCCGGGAAAACACCATATATTTT.

The chain combines TRBV9 with TRBJ1-3, with TRBD1 as a possible D gene (5 bases). V shed 3 bases and J shed 1 base, with 8 bases lying between them. The CDR3 is 14 residues long. Germline CDR1 and CDR2: SGDLS and YYNGEE. CDR3 coding DNA: TGTGCCAGCAGCGGGGGGGTATCTGGAAACACCATATATTTT. Translation gives CASSGGVSGNTIYF.

V usage is TRBV27 and J usage is TRBJ1-6; TRBD1 matches 10 bases. Germline V lookup: CDR1 MNHEY, CDR2 SMNVEV (reference sequence). V lost 7 bases to trimming and J lost 7 bases; unmatched junction nucleotides: 4. The CDR3 loop spans 14 amino acids. The CDR3 reads CASTKDRGNSPLHF. Here the CDR3 DNA reads TGTGCCAGCACCAAGGACAGGGGGAATTCACCCCTCCACTTT.

This clone was picked up a small number of times. The V call is TRBV9, the J call TRBJ1-4, with 9 bases matching TRBD1. The CDR3 is made up of 15 amino acids. The junction had 5 bases not matched to a gene; V was cut back by 1 base and J by 7 bases. The germline V gene has CDR1 SGDLS and CDR2 YYNGEE. CDR3 bases: TGTGCCAGCAGCGTACGCGGGACAGGGTCTGAAAAACTGTTTTTT. This sequence encodes CASSVRGTGSEKLFF.

The chain couples TRBV5-1 to TRBJ1-1, with D possibly matching TRBD1 (5 bases). Trimming stripped 7 bases from V and 4 bases from J, with 17 bases between. This CDR3 comprises 14 residues. Germline loops: CDR1 SGHRS, CDR2 YFSETQ. CDR3 sequence reads: CASSRGEGSTEAFF. The CDR3, as DNA: TGCGCCAGCTCCCGGGGGGAAGGGAGCACTGAAGCTTTCTTT.

The chain links TRBV6-1 to TRBJ2-7; tentative D call: TRBD1 (7 bases). Germline V lookup: CDR1 MNHNS, CDR2 SASEGT. Trimming took 6 bases from V and 6 from J, leaving 12 bases between them. This CDR3 is built from 12 residues. As DNA, the CDR3 is TGTGCCAGCAGGCGGCAGGGGGGCGAGCAGTACTTC. Protein sequence: CASRRQGGEQYF.

V gene TRBV7-3 combines with J gene TRBJ1-1, with D unclear. This CDR3 contains 14 residues. The germline V gene has CDR1 SGHTA and CDR2 FQGTGA. The germline V and J ends were trimmed by 3 bases and 0 bases, with 8 bases remaining between them. The CDR3 region has the DNA TGTGCCAGCAGCTTGGTTCAGGTGAACACTGAAGCTTTCTTT. This translates into CASSLVQVNTEAFF.

The chain employs TRBV6-4 and TRBJ1-5; D is unclear. Germline V lookup: CDR1 MRHNA, CDR2 SNTAGT. Trimming cost V 6 bases and J 5 bases, with 11 bases left between them. The CDR3 runs to 13 residues. This CDR3 reads CASSRETDQPQHF. In DNA form, the CDR3 reads TGTGCCAGCAGCCGGGAAACTGATCAGCCCCAGCATTTT.